These 14 T cell receptor beta chains came from one sample sequenced in a study of blood T cells in healthy people across ages. The use of a sample-barcoded 5' primer and a J-beta primer mix characterized a second PCR of about 7 to 12 cycles. TCRdb processed the 5' RACE reads anew with MiXCR; each CDR3 protein has one entry. The sample lists hundreds of thousands of distinct CDR3 sequences, approximately 48% occurring once. Source material: blood. The receptors come from a man in his 60s in good health.

As concerns this clonotype: This may be a read error: a much more frequent sequence differs by one nucleotide. J is TRBJ2-5 and V is TRBV2; D possibly corresponds to TRBD2 (6 bases). Germline assignment: CDR1 SNHLY and CDR2 FYNNEI. The CDR3 covers 12 residues. CDR3 sequence: CVSSPRGETQYF. The CDR3 bases are TGTGTCAGCAGTCCCCGGGGGGAGACCCAGTACTTC.

This clonotype was observed a handful of times. The chain carries TRBV7-3 and TRBJ2-1, with D possibly being TRBD1 (6 bases). The germline V and J ends were trimmed by 0 bases and 5 bases, with 8 bases remaining between them. The CDR3 spans 14 residues. CDR1 and CDR2 (germline): SGHTA, FQGTGA. The CDR3 DNA follows: TGTGCCAGCAGCTTAACGTACAGGGACAATGAGCAGTTCTTC. Translating gives CASSLTYRDNEQFF.

This clonotype occurred a few times. V usage is TRBV4-1 and J usage is TRBJ2-1, with 7 nucleotides matching TRBD2. This CDR3 has 17 amino acids. The V gene's germline CDR1 is MGHRA and CDR2 YSYEKL. V was pared by 1 base and J by 2 bases, with 8 bases of the junction left unmatched. CDR3 nucleotides: TGCGCCAGCAGCCAAGTGAATATTGGGAGGGCCTACAATGAGCAGTTCTTC. It yields the protein CASSQVNIGRAYNEQFF.

The chain employs TRBV7-8 and TRBJ2-5; 13 nucleotides match TRBD2. The CDR3 sequence is 16 residues long. Germline CDR1 reads SGHVS; CDR2 reads FQNEAQ. With V trimmed by 5 bases and J by 4 bases, 7 bases remained unmatched. DNA for the CDR3: TGTGCCAGCAGCACATGGACTAGCGGGGGCGGAGAGACCCAGTACTTC. Protein sequence: CASSTWTSGGGETQYF.

The rearrangement joins TRBV5-6 to TRBJ2-1; 7 bases map to TRBD2. Germline lookup yields CDR1 SGHDT and CDR2 YYEEEE. The J segment lost 7 bases and the V segment lost 4 bases, leaving 11 bases of the junction unmatched. This CDR3 has 15 amino acids. The CDR3 sequence is CASSPVTGGWNEQFF. The CDR3, as DNA: TGTGCCAGCAGCCCGGTGACGGGGGGATGGAATGAGCAGTTCTTC.

The V gene is TRBV20-1, the J gene TRBJ2-1; 8 bases are shared with TRBD2. CDR3 length: 19 residues. The germline gives CDR1 DFQATT, CDR2 SNEGSKA (reference sequence). Losses at the gene ends were 3 bases for V and 0 bases for J; bases not matched to a gene: 16. The DNA of the CDR3 is TGCAGTGCTAGGGATCATGGCGGGGGGACCGGCGGCTCCTACAATGAGCAGTTCTTC. Translated: CSARDHGGGTGGSYNEQFF.

V is TRBV5-1 and J is TRBJ2-1, with D tentatively TRBD2 (6 bases). The germline gives CDR1 SGHRS, CDR2 YFSETQ. CDR3 length equals 14 residues. Deletions cut 3 bases from V and 13 bases from J, with 20 bases between. The CDR3, as DNA: TGCGCCAGCAGCTGGGGGGACGAACACAATAAACAGTTCTTC. The encoded protein is CASSWGDEHNKQFF.

This clonotype appeared a few times. V gene TRBV4-3 combines with J gene TRBJ2-1, with D tentatively TRBD1 (5 bases). The germline V gene encodes CDR1 LGHNA and CDR2 YSLEER. CDR3 length: 15 residues. Trimming cost V 1 base and J 7 bases, with 14 bases left between them. The chain's CDR3 is CASSQGQGLQNEQFF. The DNA of the CDR3 is TGCGCCAGCAGCCAAGGTCAGGGCCTCCAGAATGAGCAGTTCTTC.

This clonotype was counted between two and nine times. This chain joins TRBV14 and TRBJ2-5; perhaps TRBD2 as D (5 bases). Trimming took 4 bases from V and 2 from J, leaving 14 bases between them. CDR1 and CDR2 from the germline V gene are SGHDN and FVKESK. The CDR3 sequence is 15 residues long. In DNA, the CDR3 is TGTGCCAGCAGCCTATTCAGCGGCCTTCAAGAGACCCAGTACTTC. Amino acids: CASSLFSGLQETQYF.

The chain carries TRBV7-2 and TRBJ2-5; a possible D gene is TRBD1 (5 bases). The CDR3 contains 15 residues. CDR1 is SGHTA and CDR2 is FQGNSA in the germline V gene. Trimming shortened V by 1 base and J by 1 base, and 10 bases separated the two germline ends. The CDR3 nucleotides are TGTGCCAGCAGCTTAGTAACAGGCGGCCAAGAGACCCAGTACTTC. Residues: CASSLVTGGQETQYF.

The rearrangement links TRBV6-2 or TRBV6-3 to TRBJ1-2; possibly TRBD1 for D (5 bases). V lost 5 bases and J lost 3, with 19 bases in between. The length of the CDR3 is 16 residues. Germline CDR1 and CDR2: MNHEY and SVGEGT. CDR3 protein: CASSLQGLSPDYGYTF. The CDR3 region has the DNA TGTGCCAGCAGTCTTCAGGGCCTATCGCCAGACTATGGCTACACCTTC.

In its sample, this clonotype was seen a few times. V is TRBV29-1 and J is TRBJ1-2; the D gene is possibly TRBD1 (5 bases). Trimming took 7 bases from V and 4 from J, leaving 13 bases between them. Per germline, CDR1 SQVTM and CDR2 ANQGSEA. The CDR3 is 12 amino acids. The CDR3 here is CSDQTELYGYTF. The CDR3, as DNA: TGCAGCGACCAGACAGAGCTCTATGGCTACACCTTC.

The V call is TRBV11-2, the J call TRBJ2-7, with D hard to call. V dropped 2 bases and J dropped 5 bases, with 10 bases sitting between them. The germline V gene has CDR1 SGHAT and CDR2 FQNNGV. The CDR3 consists of 13 residues. CDR3 region: CASSLPHPDEQYF. The CDR3 nucleotides are TGTGCCAGCAGCTTACCGCATCCGGACGAGCAGTACTTC.

This clonotype turned up a few times. The genes are TRBV20-1 and TRBJ2-7; the match to TRBD1 covers 8 bases. Germline assignment: CDR1 DFQATT and CDR2 SNEGSKA (reference sequence). This CDR3 has 14 residues. J gave up 0 bases and V 5 bases, and 6 bases lay outside the gene matches. DNA of the CDR3: TGCAGTGCTGCAGGGGGCCGAAGCTCCTACGAGCAGTACTTC. Its protein product is CSAAGGRSSYEQYF.